This T cell receptor (beta chain) was obtained from a study of T-cell memory formation after mild COVID-19. The CDR3 is 14 residues long. V lost 2 bases to trimming and J lost 4 bases, with 11 bases between them. The germline gives CDR1 LGHNA, CDR2 YSLEER. The 5'RACE method, run with constant-segment primers, produced TCR alpha and TCR beta cDNA libraries (carrying sample barcodes and UMIs). A single record per CDR3 protein comes from TCRdb applying MiXCR to the 5' RACE reads. Found here are fewer than 250,000 distinct CDR3 sequences, 27% of them singletons; the top ten hold around 10%. The table lists this clonotype with a few counts.

The chain combines TRBV4-3 with TRBJ1-1, with TRBD1 as a possible D gene (6 bases). The receptor comes from an adult woman who had mild COVID-19 (a few samples of this study predate the infection). Cell type and time point are not known. Sequencing used PBMCs or a T cell subset sorted from them (not recorded which). The CDR3 coding sequence is TGCGCCAGCAGCCAATCAGGGGCCGGCACTGAAGCTTTCTTT. It is translated as CASSQSGAGTEAFF.